These 12 T cell receptor beta chains came from one sample sequenced in a study of beta chain features in type 1 diabetes. No antigens are known for them. Notes on the study in general: Moderate but significant shortening of TCRB CDR3s was recorded in all four CD4+ subsets from Type 1 diabetes patients.

Every bit of the isolated RNA underwent reverse transcription, so sequencing read expressed TCRB transcripts. Using immunoSEQ multiplex PCR, the repertoire was profiled, and TCRdb retains in-frame clones only, with some absent. In the table there are about 270,000 clones, approximately 15% of which are singletons. Sequenced input: naive CD4+ T cells from blood. These receptors were obtained from a man under 40 with type 1 diabetes.

The CDR3 nucleotides read TGTGCCAGCAGCCAGGGACTAGCCCACCGGGTAGAGCAGTTCTTC. This gives the protein CASSQGLAHRVEQFF. The rearrangement joins TRBV14 to TRBJ2-1, with 9 positions matching TRBD2. V trimming: 3 bases; J trimming: 10 bases; junction bases outside the gene matches: 10. Germline CDR1 SGHDN, CDR2 FVKESK. This CDR3 has 15 amino acids.

The chain has TRBV14 and TRBJ1-5, with a weak D call TRBD1 (5 bases). V lost 0 bases and J 2 bases, leaving 14 bases between the germline ends. The germline V gene has CDR1 SGHDN and CDR2 FVKESK. The CDR3 has 17 residues. The CDR3 bases are TGTGCCAGCAGCCAAGAAGATTTGCCGGGGGGCAATCAGCCCCAGCATTTT. Its translation is CASSQEDLPGGNQPQHF.

The rearrangement uses TRBV7-2 and TRBJ1-4; 11 nucleotides agree with TRBD1. The CDR3 covers 14 residues. The V and J ends lost 3 bases and 10 bases, in that order; junction bases with no gene match: 4. The germline CDR1 and CDR2 sequences are SGHTA and FQGNSA. The CDR3 nucleotides are TGTGCCAGCAGCTTGGACAGGGGGCGGGGAAAACTGTTTTTT. As protein: CASSLDRGRGKLFF.

The J gene is TRBJ1-4, the V gene TRBV21-1; the table's D gene call, TRBD1, was not cross checked with the DNA. TRBV21-1 is described as a pseudogene. The CDR3 has 15 residues. This CDR3 reads CASSKVGQEYEKLFF. The CDR3 DNA reads TGTGCCAGCAGCAAAGTGGGACAAGAATATGAAAAACTGTTTTTT.

V usage is TRBV4-3 and J usage is TRBJ2-7; possibly TRBD1 for D (5 bases). V shed 3 bases and J shed 0 bases, with 15 bases lying between them. Germline V gene sequence: CDR1 LGHNA, CDR2 YSLEER. This CDR3 region has 16 residues. In nucleotides, the CDR3 is TGCGCCAGCAGCCATGCAACAGGAACCCTCTCCTACGAGCAGTACTTC. The encoded protein is CASSHATGTLSYEQYF.

V usage is TRBV28 and J usage is TRBJ2-7; a possible D gene is TRBD1 (5 bases). CDR3 length equals 13 residues. Germline CDR1 reads MDHEN; CDR2 reads SYDVKM. V lost 7 bases and J lost 4, with 14 bases in between. CDR3 in amino acids: CASIKGREYEQYF. CDR3 DNA: TGTGCCAGCATTAAGGGCAGGGAATACGAGCAGTACTTC.

This rearrangement joins TRBV18 to TRBJ2-1; 11 bases match TRBD2. Germline lookup yields CDR1 KGHSH and CDR2 LQKENI. With V trimmed by 0 bases and J by 8 bases, 9 bases remained unmatched. The CDR3 is 17 amino acids. The CDR3 loop reads CASSPPTTSGSRDEQFF. CDR3 nucleotide sequence: TGTGCCAGCTCACCACCTACAACTAGCGGGAGTCGGGATGAGCAGTTCTTC.

The chain is built from TRBV25-1 and TRBJ2-1; TRBD2 is a possible D gene (6 bases). There are 14 residues in the CDR3. Germline-derived CDR1 and CDR2 are MGHDK and SYGVNS. Trimming removed 7 bases at V and 2 bases at J, with 12 bases between. This CDR3 is CASTMAGTYNEQFF. The CDR3 nucleotides are TGTGCCAGCACGATGGCGGGAACCTACAATGAGCAGTTCTTC.

This chain links TRBV5-4 with TRBJ2-1; 7 positions agree with TRBD1. With V trimmed by 4 bases and J by 2 bases, 6 bases remained unmatched. Per the germline V gene, CDR1 is SGHNT and CDR2 is YYREEE (reference sequence). CDR3 size: 15 residues. CDR3 protein: CASSPGTAAYNEQFF. CDR3 nucleotides: TGTGCCAGCAGCCCGGGGACAGCCGCCTACAATGAGCAGTTCTTC.

This clone was observed a few times. The CDR3 nucleotides are TGTGCCTCCATCAGGGACGGGGGTACGGAGCAGTACTTC. Residues: CASIRDGGTEQYF. The chain joins TRBV10-3 to TRBJ2-7, with D perhaps TRBD2 (6 bases). This CDR3 has 13 residues. Germline V gives CDR1 ENHRY, CDR2 SYGVKD. The ends were cut back, 11 bases at V and 7 bases at J, with 21 bases in the middle.

This chain connects TRBV9 to TRBJ2-1, with 13 bases identical to TRBD2. The CDR3 runs 17 residues. V gave up 0 bases and J gave up 7 bases; unmatched junction bases: 7. Germline V gives CDR1 SGDLS, CDR2 YYNGEE. The CDR3 region is CASSVGWTSGSFNEQFF. The CDR3 DNA reads TGTGCCAGCAGCGTAGGGTGGACTAGCGGGAGTTTTAATGAGCAGTTCTTC.

There are a few counts of this clone. The gene calls are TRBV18 and TRBJ2-5, with a weak D call TRBD2 (6 bases). The CDR3 covers 13 residues. The germline gives CDR1 KGHSH, CDR2 LQKENI. Trimming took off 6 bases at V and 2 bases at J, with 10 bases between the two ends. CDR3 sequence (DNA): TGTGCCAGCTCCCACGGGACTCAAGAGACCCAGTACTTC. This encodes CASSHGTQETQYF.